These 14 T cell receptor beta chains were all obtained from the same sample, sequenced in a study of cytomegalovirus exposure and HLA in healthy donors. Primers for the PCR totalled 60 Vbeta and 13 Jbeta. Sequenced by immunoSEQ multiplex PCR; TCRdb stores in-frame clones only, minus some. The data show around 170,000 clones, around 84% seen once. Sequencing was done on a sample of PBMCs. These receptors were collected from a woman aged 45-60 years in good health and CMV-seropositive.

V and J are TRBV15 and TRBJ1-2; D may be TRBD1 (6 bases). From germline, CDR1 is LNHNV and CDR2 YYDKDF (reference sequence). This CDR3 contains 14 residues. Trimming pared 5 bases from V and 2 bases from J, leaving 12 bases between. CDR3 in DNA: TGTGCCACCAGCCAAGACCAGGGGAACTATGGCTACACCTTC. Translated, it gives CATSQDQGNYGYTF.

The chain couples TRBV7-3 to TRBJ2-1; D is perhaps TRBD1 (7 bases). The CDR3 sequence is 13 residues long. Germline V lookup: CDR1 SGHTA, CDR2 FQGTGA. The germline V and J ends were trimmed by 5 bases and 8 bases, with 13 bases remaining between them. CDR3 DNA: TGTGCCAGCAGCACCCAGGGGGGAGATGAGCAGTTCTTC. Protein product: CASSTQGGDEQFF.

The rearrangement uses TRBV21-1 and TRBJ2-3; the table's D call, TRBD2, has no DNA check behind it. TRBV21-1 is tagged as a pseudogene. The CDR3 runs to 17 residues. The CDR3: CASSKVPSGTSADTQYF. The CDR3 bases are TGTGCCAGCAGCAAAGTACCGTCCGGGACTTCGGCAGATACGCAGTATTTT.

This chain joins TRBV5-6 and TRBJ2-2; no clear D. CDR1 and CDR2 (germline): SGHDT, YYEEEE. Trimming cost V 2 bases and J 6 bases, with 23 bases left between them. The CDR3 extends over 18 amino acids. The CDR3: CASSLVDPYSLAAGELFF. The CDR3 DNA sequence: TGTGCCAGCAGCTTAGTAGACCCGTATAGCCTGGCGGCCGGGGAGCTGTTTTTT.

The CDR3 DNA is TGTGCCAGCAGCCCATTCGACAGGGTTGGAGCTTTCTTT. As protein: CASSPFDRVGAFF. V is TRBV7-3 and J is TRBJ1-1; 7 bases are a match to TRBD1. The CDR3 contains 13 residues. The ends lost 5 bases at V and 10 bases at J; junction bases unmatched: 10. Germline V gene data show CDR1 as SGHTA and CDR2 as FQGTGA.

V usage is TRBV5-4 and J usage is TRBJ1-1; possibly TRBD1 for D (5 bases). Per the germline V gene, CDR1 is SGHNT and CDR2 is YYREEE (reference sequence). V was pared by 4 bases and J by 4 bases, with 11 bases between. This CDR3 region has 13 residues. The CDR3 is CASSPGLGTEAFF. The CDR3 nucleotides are TGTGCCAGCAGCCCAGGGCTGGGCACTGAAGCTTTCTTT.

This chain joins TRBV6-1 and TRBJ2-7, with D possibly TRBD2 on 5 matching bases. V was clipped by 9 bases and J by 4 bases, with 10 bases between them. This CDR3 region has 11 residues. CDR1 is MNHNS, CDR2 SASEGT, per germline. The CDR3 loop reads CASLREYEQYF. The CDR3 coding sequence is TGTGCCAGTCTCCGGGAATACGAGCAGTACTTC.

The CDR3 loop is CASSLRADRIPTEAFF. CDR3 coding DNA: TGTGCCAGCAGCCTAAGGGCTGACAGGATTCCCACTGAAGCTTTCTTT. The chain carries TRBV5-5 and TRBJ1-1, with D perhaps matching TRBD1 (6 bases). The CDR3 is made up of 16 amino acids. The germline V gene encodes CDR1 SGHKS and CDR2 YYEKEE (reference sequence). V gave up 4 bases and J gave up 4 bases, with 20 bases separating them.

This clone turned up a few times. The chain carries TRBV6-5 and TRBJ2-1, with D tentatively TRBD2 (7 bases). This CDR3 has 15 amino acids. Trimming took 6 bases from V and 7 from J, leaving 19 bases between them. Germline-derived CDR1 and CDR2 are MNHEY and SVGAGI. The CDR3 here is CASSRRGAQGNEQFF. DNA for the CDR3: TGTGCCAGCAGCCGCCGGGGGGCGCAGGGAAATGAGCAGTTCTTC.

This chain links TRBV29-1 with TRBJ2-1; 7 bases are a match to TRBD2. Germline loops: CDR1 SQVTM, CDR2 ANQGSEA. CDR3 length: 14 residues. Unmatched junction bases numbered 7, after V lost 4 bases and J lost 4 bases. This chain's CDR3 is CSVAGAGLYNEQFF. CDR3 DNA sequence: TGCAGCGTTGCAGGAGCGGGGCTTTACAATGAGCAGTTCTTC.

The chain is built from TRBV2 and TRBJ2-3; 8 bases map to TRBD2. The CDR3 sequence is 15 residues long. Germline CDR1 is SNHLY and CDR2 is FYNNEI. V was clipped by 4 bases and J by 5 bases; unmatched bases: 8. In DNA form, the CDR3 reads TGTGCCAGCAGTGTGTTCGGCGCGGGAGGAGATACGCAGTATTTT. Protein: CASSVFGAGGDTQYF.

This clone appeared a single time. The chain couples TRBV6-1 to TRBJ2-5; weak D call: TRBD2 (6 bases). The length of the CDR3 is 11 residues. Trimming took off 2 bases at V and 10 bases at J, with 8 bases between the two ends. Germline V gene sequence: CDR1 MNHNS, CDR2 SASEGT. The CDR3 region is CASSEMGGQYF. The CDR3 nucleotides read TGTGCCAGCAGTGAAATGGGAGGCCAGTACTTC.

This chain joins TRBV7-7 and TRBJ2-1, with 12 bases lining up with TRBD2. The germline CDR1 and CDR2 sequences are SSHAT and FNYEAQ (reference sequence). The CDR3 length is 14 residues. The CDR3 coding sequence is TGTGCTAGCTCTAGCGGGGGGGCCGGTAATGAGCAGTTCTTC. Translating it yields CASSSGGAGNEQFF.

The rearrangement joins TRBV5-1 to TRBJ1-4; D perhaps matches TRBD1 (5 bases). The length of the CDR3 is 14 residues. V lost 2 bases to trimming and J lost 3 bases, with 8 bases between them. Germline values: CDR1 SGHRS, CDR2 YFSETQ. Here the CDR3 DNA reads TGCGCCAGCAGCTTTCAGGGCCCTAATGAAAAACTGTTTTTT. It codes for CASSFQGPNEKLFF.